This TCR beta chain stems from a study of beta chain features in type 1 diabetes. Turning to the study itself: Patient and healthy donor groups were alike in age, gender and cell yields. Findings and limits, study-wide: Among patients with Type 1 diabetes, TCRB CDR3s were moderately but significantly shorter in every one of the four CD4+ subsets. The study found that naive, central memory and Treg TCRB repertoires appeared more similar in patients than in healthy donors.

This clone appeared a few times. Its antigen is unidentified. Reverse transcribing all isolated RNA meant expressed TCRB transcripts were sequenced. Using immunoSEQ multiplex PCR, the repertoire was profiled, and TCRdb retains in-frame clones only, with some absent. The top ten hold 0.02% to 0.025% of the sample, which has 810,000 or so clones, 15% to 20% seen once. With V trimmed by 4 bases and J by 7 bases, 14 bases remained unmatched. Germline assignment: CDR1 ENHRY and CDR2 SYGVKD. The CDR3 length is 17 residues. It was via CD45RO/CCR7/CD25/CD127/CD95/CD27 that CD4+ naive, central memory, regulatory and stem cell-like memory cells were sorted.

The chain recombines TRBV10-3 with TRBJ1-5; TRBD1 matches at 9 bases. This clonotype was sampled from a woman under 30 in good health. Material: naive CD4+ T cells from blood. CDR3 protein: CAISGTRDRDGGQPQHF. CDR3 DNA sequence: TGTGCCATCAGTGGGACCAGGGACAGGGATGGGGGACAGCCCCAGCATTTT.